This TCR beta chain was identified in a study of blood T cell repertoires in COVID-19. Background on the study: Material from acute and convalescent COVID-19 was sourced from the United States, Italy and Spain. PBMCs, B-cell-depleted T cells, or T cells provided the cDNA or gDNA that made up the material.

Trimming cost V 0 bases and J 3 bases, with 9 bases left between them. CDR1 and CDR2 from the germline V gene are SNHLY and FYNNEI. This CDR3 region has 14 residues. In the original workflow: Reference gene primer amplification gave nucleated cell count estimates. Measured with immunoSEQ multiplex PCR; TCRdb has only the in-frame clones, and not every one. That table furnishes V, J and clone size, whereas the DNA furnished D and trimming. The sample gives 100,000 to 150,000 clones, nearly 90% of which show up once; 0.95% to 1.5% is in the top ten. The sample consisted of peripheral blood. The chain employs TRBV2 and TRBJ2-7; D ambiguous. The TCR originated in a woman of 80 years or more with acute or convalescent COVID-19. The CDR3 nucleotides read TGTGCCAGCAGTGAAGCACAGTCCGTCTACGAGCAGTACTTC. Amino acid sequence: CASSEAQSVYEQYF. The whole variable domain, remainder taken from reference TRBV2 and TRBJ2-7, is EPEVTQTPSHQVTQMGQEVILRCVPISNHLYFYWYRQILGQKVEFLVSFYNNEISEKSEIFDDQFSVERPDGSNFTLKIRSTKLEDSAMYFCASSEAQSVYEQYFGPGTRLTVT.